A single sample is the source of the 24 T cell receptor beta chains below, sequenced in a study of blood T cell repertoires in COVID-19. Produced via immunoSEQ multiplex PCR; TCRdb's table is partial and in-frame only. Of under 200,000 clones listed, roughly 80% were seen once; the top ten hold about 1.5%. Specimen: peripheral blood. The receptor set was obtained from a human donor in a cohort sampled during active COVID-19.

CDR3 coding DNA: TGTGCCAGCAGCCCAGGGACAGGGAGGACAGATACGCAGTATTTT. It translates to CASSPGTGRTDTQYF. The chain uses TRBV7-2 and TRBJ2-3; 9 bases line up with TRBD1. V shed 5 bases and J 3 bases; nucleotides not matched to a gene: 6. The CDR3 runs 15 residues. Germline CDR1 SGHTA, CDR2 FQGNSA.

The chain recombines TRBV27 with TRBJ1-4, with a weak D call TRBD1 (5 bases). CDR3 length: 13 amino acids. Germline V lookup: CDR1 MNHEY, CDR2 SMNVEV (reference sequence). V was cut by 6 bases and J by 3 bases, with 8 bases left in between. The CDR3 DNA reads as TGTGCCAGCAGGGGGCTGCCTAATGAAAAACTGTTTTTT. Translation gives CASRGLPNEKLFF.

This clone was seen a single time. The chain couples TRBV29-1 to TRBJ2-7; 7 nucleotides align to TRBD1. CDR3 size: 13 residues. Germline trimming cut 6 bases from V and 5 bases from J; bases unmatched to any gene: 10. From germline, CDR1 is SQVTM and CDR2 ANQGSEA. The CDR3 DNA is TGCAGCGTCCGACAGGGATTGTTGGACGAGCAGTACTTC. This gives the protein CSVRQGLLDEQYF.

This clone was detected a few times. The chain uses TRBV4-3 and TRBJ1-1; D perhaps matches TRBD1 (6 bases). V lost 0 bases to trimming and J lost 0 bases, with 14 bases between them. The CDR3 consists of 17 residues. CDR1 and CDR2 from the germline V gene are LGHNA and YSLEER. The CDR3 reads CASSQDDPRGLNTEAFF. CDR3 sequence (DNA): TGCGCCAGCAGCCAAGACGACCCCAGGGGCCTGAACACTGAAGCTTTCTTT.

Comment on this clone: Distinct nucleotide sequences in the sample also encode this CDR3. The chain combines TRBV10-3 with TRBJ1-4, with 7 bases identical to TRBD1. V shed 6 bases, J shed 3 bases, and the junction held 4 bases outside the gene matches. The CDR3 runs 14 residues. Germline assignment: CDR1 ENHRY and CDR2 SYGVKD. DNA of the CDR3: TGTGCCATCAGCCCGACAGGGCCTAATGAAAAACTGTTTTTT. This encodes CAISPTGPNEKLFF.

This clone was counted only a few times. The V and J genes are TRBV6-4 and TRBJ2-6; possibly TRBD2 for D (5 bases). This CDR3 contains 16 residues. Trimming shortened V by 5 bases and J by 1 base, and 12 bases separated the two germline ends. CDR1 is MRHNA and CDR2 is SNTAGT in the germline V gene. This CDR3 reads CASSPTEASGANVLTF. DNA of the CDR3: TGTGCCAGCAGTCCCACGGAGGCGTCTGGGGCCAACGTCCTGACTTTC.

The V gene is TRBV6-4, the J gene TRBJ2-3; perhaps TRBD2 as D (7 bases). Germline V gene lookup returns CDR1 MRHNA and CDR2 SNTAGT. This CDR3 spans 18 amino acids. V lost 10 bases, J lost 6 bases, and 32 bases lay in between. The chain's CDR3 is CANPPGGHRTSGEDTQYF. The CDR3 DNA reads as TGTGCCAACCCACCTGGGGGCCATAGGACTAGTGGAGAGGATACGCAGTATTTT.

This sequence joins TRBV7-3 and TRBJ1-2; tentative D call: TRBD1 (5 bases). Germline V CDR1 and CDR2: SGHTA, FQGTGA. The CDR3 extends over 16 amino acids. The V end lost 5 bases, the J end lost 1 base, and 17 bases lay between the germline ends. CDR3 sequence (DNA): TGTGCCAGCAGCAAACAGGCCGGAGACCTTAACTATGGCTACACCTTC. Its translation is CASSKQAGDLNYGYTF.

In DNA, the CDR3 is TGCGCCAGCAGCGTGACAGGAACTCTGGATACGCAGTATTTT. Amino acids: CASSVTGTLDTQYF. The rearrangement uses TRBV5-1 and TRBJ2-3; a weak D match, TRBD1 (6 bases). In germline, CDR1 is SGHRS, CDR2 YFSETQ. The CDR3 consists of 14 residues. V lost 4 bases, J lost 6 bases, and 15 bases lay in between.

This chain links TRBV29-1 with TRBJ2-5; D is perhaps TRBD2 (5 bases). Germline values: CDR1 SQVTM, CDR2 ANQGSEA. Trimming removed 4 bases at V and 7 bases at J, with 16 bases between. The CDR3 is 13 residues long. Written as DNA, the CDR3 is TGCAGCGTTGTGGCCCCGAGGGAAAGGACCCAGTACTTC. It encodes CSVVAPRERTQYF.

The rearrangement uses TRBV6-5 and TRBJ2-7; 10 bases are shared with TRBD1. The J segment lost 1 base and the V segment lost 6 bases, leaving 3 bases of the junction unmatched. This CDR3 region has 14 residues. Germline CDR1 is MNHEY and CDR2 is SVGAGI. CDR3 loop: CASRPGQGSYEQYF. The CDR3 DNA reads TGTGCCAGCAGACCGGGACAGGGGTCCTACGAGCAGTACTTC.

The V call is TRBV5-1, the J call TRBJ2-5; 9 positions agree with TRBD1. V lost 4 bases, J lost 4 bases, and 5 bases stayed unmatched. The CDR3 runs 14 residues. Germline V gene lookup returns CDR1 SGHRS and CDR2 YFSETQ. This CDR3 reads CASSGGQGAETQYF. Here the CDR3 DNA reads TGCGCCAGCAGCGGGGGACAGGGCGCAGAGACCCAGTACTTC.

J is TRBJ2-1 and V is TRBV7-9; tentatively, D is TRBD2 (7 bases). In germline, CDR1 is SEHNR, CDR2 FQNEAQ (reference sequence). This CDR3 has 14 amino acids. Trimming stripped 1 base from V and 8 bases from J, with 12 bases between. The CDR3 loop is CASSLVGGAHEQFF. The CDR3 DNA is TGTGCCAGCAGCTTAGTTGGGGGGGCCCATGAGCAGTTCTTC.

CDR3 in DNA: TGCGCCAGCAGCTTCGACAGCATGGGCACTGAAGCTTTCTTT. It is translated as CASSFDSMGTEAFF. This chain connects TRBV5-1 to TRBJ1-1, with D tentatively TRBD1 (5 bases). The CDR3 loop spans 14 amino acids. CDR1 SGHRS and CDR2 YFSETQ come from the germline V gene. Trimming took 2 bases from V and 4 from J, leaving 12 bases between them.

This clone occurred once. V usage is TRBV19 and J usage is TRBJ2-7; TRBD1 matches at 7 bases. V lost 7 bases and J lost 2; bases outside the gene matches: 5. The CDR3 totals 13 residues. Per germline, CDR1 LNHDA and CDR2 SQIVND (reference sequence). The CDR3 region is CASTPGQAYEQYF. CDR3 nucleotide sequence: TGTGCCAGTACCCCCGGACAGGCCTACGAGCAGTACTTC. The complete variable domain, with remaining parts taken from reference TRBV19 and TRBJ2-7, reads DGGITQSPKYLFRKEGQNVTLSCEQNLNHDAMYWYRQDPGQGLRLIYYSQIVNDFQKGDIAEGYSVSREKKESFPLTVTSAQKNPTAFYLCASTPGQAYEQYFGPGTRLTVT.

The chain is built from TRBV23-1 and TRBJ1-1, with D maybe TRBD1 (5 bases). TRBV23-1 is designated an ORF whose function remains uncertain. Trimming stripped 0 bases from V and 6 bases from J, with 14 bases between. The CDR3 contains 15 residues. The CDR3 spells CASSQSVRGYAEAFF. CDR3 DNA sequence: TGCGCCAGCAGTCAATCGGTACGGGGGTACGCTGAAGCTTTCTTT.

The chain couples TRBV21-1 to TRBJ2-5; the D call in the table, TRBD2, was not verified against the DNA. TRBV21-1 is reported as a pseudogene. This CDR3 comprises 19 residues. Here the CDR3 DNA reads TGTGCCAGCAGCTCCCACCCCCCTAGCGGGAGGGGCCGGCAAGAGACCCAGTACTTC. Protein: CASSSHPPSGRGRQETQYF.

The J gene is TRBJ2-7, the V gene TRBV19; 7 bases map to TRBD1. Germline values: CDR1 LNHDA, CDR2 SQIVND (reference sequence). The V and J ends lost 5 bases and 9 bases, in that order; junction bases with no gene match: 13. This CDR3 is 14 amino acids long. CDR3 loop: CASSRIDRAEGQYF. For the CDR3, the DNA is TGTGCCAGTAGTCGTATTGACAGGGCCGAGGGGCAGTACTTC.

Here the CDR3 DNA reads TGTGCCAGCAGCCCGGGTGGCGGGGGGCCGAAAGACTACGAGCAGTACTTC. Protein product: CASSPGGGGPKDYEQYF. This rearrangement joins TRBV7-9 to TRBJ2-7; 8 bases fit TRBD2. J was trimmed by 3 bases and V by 5 bases; bases with no gene match: 15. Germline loops: CDR1 SEHNR, CDR2 FQNEAQ (reference sequence). The CDR3 has 17 amino acids. Looking up the rest from reference TRBV7-9 and TRBJ2-7 gives the full variable domain: DTGVSQNPRHKITKRGQNVTFRCDPISEHNRLYWYRQTLGQGPEFLTYFQNEAQLEKSRLLSDRFSAERPKGSFSTLEIQRTEQGDSAMYLCASSPGGGGPKDYEQYFGPGTRLTVT.

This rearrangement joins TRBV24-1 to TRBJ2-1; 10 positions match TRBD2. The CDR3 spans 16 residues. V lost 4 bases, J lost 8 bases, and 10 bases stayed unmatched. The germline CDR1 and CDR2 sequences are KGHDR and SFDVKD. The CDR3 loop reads CATSDPPASGSDEQFF. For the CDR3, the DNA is TGTGCCACCAGTGACCCCCCGGCTAGCGGGAGCGATGAGCAGTTCTTC.

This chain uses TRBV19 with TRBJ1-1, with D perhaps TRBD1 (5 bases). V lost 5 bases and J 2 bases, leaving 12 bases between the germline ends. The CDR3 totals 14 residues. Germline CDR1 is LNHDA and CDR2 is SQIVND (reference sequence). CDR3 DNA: TGTGCCAGTAGTGCTACCAGGGTAAACACTGAAGCTTTCTTT. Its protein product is CASSATRVNTEAFF.

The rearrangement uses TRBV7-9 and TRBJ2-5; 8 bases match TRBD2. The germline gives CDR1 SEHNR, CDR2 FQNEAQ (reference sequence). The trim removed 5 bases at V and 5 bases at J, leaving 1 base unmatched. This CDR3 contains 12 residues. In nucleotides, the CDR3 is TGTGCCAGCAGCCCTAGCGGGGAGACCCAGTACTTC. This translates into CASSPSGETQYF. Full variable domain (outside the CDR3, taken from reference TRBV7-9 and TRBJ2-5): DTGVSQNPRHKITKRGQNVTFRCDPISEHNRLYWYRQTLGQGPEFLTYFQNEAQLEKSRLLSDRFSAERPKGSFSTLEIQRTEQGDSAMYLCASSPSGETQYFGPGTRLLVL.

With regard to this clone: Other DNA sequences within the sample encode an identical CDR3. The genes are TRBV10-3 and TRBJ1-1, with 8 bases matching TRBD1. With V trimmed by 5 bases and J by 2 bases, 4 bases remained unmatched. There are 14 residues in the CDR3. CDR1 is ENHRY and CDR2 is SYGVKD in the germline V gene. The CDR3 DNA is TGTGCCATCAGTCCGGGACAGGTAAACACTGAAGCTTTCTTT. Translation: CAISPGQVNTEAFF.

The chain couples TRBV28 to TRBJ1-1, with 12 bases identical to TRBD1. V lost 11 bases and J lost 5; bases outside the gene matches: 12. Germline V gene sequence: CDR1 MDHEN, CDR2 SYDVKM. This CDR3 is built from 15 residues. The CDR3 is CAGKGTGGVRTEAFF. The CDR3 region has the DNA TGTGCCGGAAAAGGGACAGGGGGCGTAAGGACTGAAGCTTTCTTT.